This T cell receptor (beta chain) was captured by sequencing in a study of blood T cell repertoires in COVID-19. Across the whole study: Sample material is recorded as cDNA or gDNA derived from T cells, B-cell-depleted T cells, or PBMCs.

This table comes from immunoSEQ multiplex PCR, and its TCRdb copy is limited to in-frame clones, with some not included. The sample consists of under 250,000 clones, over 90% of them appearing once. V lost 3 bases to trimming and J lost 6 bases, with 19 bases between them. The CDR3 length is 16 residues. Germline values: CDR1 MNHEY, CDR2 SMNVEV (reference sequence). This receptor was identified in a man aged 30 to 39 with COVID-19, enrolled during active disease. The sample comprised peripheral blood. The J gene is TRBJ2-3, the V gene TRBV27, with D possibly TRBD1 on 5 matching bases. In nucleotides, the CDR3 is TGTGCCAGCAGTTTTTTGGGGCAGAGTGATCCGGATACGCAGTATTTT. Translated: CASSFLGQSDPDTQYF.